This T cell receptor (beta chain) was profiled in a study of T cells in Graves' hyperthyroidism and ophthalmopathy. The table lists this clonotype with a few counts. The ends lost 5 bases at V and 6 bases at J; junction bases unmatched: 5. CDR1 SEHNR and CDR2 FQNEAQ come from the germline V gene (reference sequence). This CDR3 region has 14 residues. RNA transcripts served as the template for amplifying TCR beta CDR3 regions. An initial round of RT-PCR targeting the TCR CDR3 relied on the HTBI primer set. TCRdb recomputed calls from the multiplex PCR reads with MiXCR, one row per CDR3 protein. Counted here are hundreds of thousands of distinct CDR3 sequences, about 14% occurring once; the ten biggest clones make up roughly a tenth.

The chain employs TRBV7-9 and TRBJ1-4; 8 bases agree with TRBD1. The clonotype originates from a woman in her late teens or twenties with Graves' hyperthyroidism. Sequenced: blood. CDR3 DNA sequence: TGTGCCAGCAGCGCTGACAGGGGATATGAAAAACTGTTTTTT. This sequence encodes CASSADRGYEKLFF.